A single sample gave rise to the 30 T cell receptor beta chains below, sequenced in a study of cytomegalovirus exposure and HLA in healthy donors. Primers included in the PCR were 60 Vbeta and 13 Jbeta primers. Libraries were prepared by immunoSEQ multiplex PCR; TCRdb keeps only in-frame clonotypes and omits some of them. Among some 91,000 clones listed, roughly 60% were seen once. Sequenced material: PBMCs. The receptors shown here come from a human donor in good health.

The chain recombines TRBV7-9 with TRBJ1-5; a possible D gene is TRBD1 (5 bases). Germline V gene data show CDR1 as SEHNR and CDR2 as FQNEAQ (reference sequence). There are 18 residues in the CDR3. V shed 3 bases and J shed 0 bases, with 18 bases lying between them. This chain's CDR3 is CASSFAAGNPYSNQPQHF. CDR3 DNA sequence: TGTGCCAGCAGCTTCGCCGCAGGGAACCCTTATAGCAATCAGCCCCAGCATTTT.

The V gene is TRBV7-2, the J gene TRBJ2-3; D remains unclear. Per germline, CDR1 SGHTA and CDR2 FQGNSA. V was clipped by 5 bases and J by 3 bases, with 3 bases between them. CDR3 size: 11 residues. In DNA form, the CDR3 reads TGTGCCAGCAGCCGGACAGATACGCAGTATTTT. It yields the protein CASSRTDTQYF.

The chain recombines TRBV5-1 with TRBJ1-5, with 7 bases fitting TRBD1. The length of the CDR3 is 16 residues. Trimming at V came to 4 bases and at J to 3 bases, leaving 10 bases not matched to a gene. Germline V gives CDR1 SGHRS, CDR2 YFSETQ. In DNA, the CDR3 is TGCGCCAGCAGCCCCAGGGGGAGAGGTGACAATCAGCCCCAGCATTTT. This encodes CASSPRGRGDNQPQHF.

The chain couples TRBV7-9 to TRBJ1-3; 8 nucleotides align to TRBD1. Germline CDR1 SEHNR, CDR2 FQNEAQ (reference sequence). Unmatched junction bases numbered 10, after V lost 5 bases and J lost 7 bases. The CDR3 has 15 residues. DNA for the CDR3: TGTGCCAGCAGCGAACAAGGGACAGGTGTCAACACCATATATTTT. This gives the protein CASSEQGTGVNTIYF.

This clone was seen only once. V and J are TRBV5-1 and TRBJ2-3; TRBD2 is a possible D gene (6 bases). V dropped 0 bases and J dropped 5 bases, with 10 bases sitting between them. This CDR3 has 14 residues. Germline values: CDR1 SGHRS, CDR2 YFSETQ. The CDR3 nucleotides are TGCGCCAGCAGCTTGGGACCCGGGGGAGATACGCAGTATTTT. Translated: CASSLGPGGDTQYF.

The genes are TRBV19 and TRBJ1-5; D might be TRBD1 (5 bases). Trimming stripped 1 base from V and 5 bases from J, with 9 bases between. The germline V gene has CDR1 LNHDA and CDR2 SQIVND (reference sequence). The CDR3 extends over 14 amino acids. In DNA, the CDR3 is TGTGCCAGTAGTATAGGGGGCCGGTATCAGCCCCAGCATTTT. This gives the protein CASSIGGRYQPQHF.

A few counts support this clone. V gene TRBV5-1 combines with J gene TRBJ1-6, with unresolved D. V was clipped by 0 bases and J by 9 bases, with 10 bases between them. CDR3 length equals 14 residues. Per germline, CDR1 SGHRS and CDR2 YFSETQ. The CDR3 sequence is CASSLGGSGSPLHF. CDR3 sequence (DNA): TGCGCCAGCAGCTTGGGAGGGTCGGGTTCACCCCTCCACTTT.

This clone has just a few counts. V gene TRBV27 combines with J gene TRBJ1-2; 7 positions agree with TRBD1. The CDR3 spans 15 residues. Germline lookup yields CDR1 MNHEY and CDR2 SMNVEV (reference sequence). After removal of 5 bases from V and 4 bases from J, the junction contained 10 bases not matched to a gene. CDR3 protein: CASSPDRVWGYGYTF. The CDR3 nucleotides read TGTGCCAGCAGTCCAGACAGGGTTTGGGGCTATGGCTACACCTTC.

This clone has only a few counts. The chain joins TRBV7-2 to TRBJ1-1, with TRBD1 identical over 9 bases. CDR3 size: 14 residues. The V and J ends lost 5 bases and 3 bases, in that order; junction bases with no gene match: 4. Germline V gene lookup returns CDR1 SGHTA and CDR2 FQGNSA. The CDR3 reads CASSHRGPDTEAFF. CDR3 coding DNA: TGTGCCAGCAGCCACAGGGGGCCTGACACTGAAGCTTTCTTT.

In its sample, this clone was seen once. The V gene is TRBV5-1, the J gene TRBJ2-6; D unresolved. The CDR3 extends over 16 amino acids. From germline, CDR1 is SGHRS and CDR2 YFSETQ. Trimming removed 1 base from V and 0 bases from J, with 8 bases in between. The DNA of the CDR3 is TGCGCCAGCAGCTTGAGGCGGAACTCTGGGGCCAACGTCCTGACTTTC. Translating gives CASSLRRNSGANVLTF. Filled out from reference TRBV5-1 and TRBJ2-6, the complete variable domain reads KAGVTQTPRYLIKTRGQQVTLSCSPISGHRSVSWYQQTPGQGLQFLFEYFSETQRNKGNFPGRFSGRQFSNSRSEMNVSTLELGDSALYLCASSLRRNSGANVLTFGAGSRLTVL.

The chain combines TRBV6-1 with TRBJ2-5; 10 bases align to TRBD1. The junction had 8 bases not matched to a gene; V was cut back by 5 bases and J by 5 bases. The CDR3 sequence is 15 residues long. Germline CDR1 reads MNHNS; CDR2 reads SASEGT. Written as DNA, the CDR3 is TGTGCCAGCAGTTGGACAGGGGGTAGGGGGGAGACCCAGTACTTC. Translating it yields CASSWTGGRGETQYF.

The V and J genes are TRBV7-3 and TRBJ2-1; D ambiguous. This CDR3 contains 15 residues. The ends were cut back, 2 bases at V and 2 bases at J, with 10 bases in the middle. Germline V lookup: CDR1 SGHTA, CDR2 FQGTGA. CDR3 amino acids: CASSLGTLTYNEQFF. The CDR3 DNA reads TGTGCCAGCAGCTTAGGAACACTAACCTACAATGAGCAGTTCTTC. The full variable domain, its missing parts supplied by reference TRBV7-3 and TRBJ2-1, is GAGVSQTPSNKVTEKGKYVELRCDPISGHTALYWYRQSLGQGPEFLIYFQGTGAADDSGLPNDRFFAVRPEGSVSTLKIQRTERGDSAVYLCASSLGTLTYNEQFFGPGTRLTVL.

The CDR3 sequence is CATSRDYGSGARTQYF. CDR3 nucleotides: TGTGCCACCAGCAGAGATTATGGTAGCGGGGCTCGGACCCAGTACTTC. V gene TRBV15 combines with J gene TRBJ2-5, with 8 positions matching TRBD2. The CDR3 has 16 residues. The V and J ends lost 0 bases and 7 bases, in that order; junction bases with no gene match: 10. In germline, CDR1 is LNHNV, CDR2 YYDKDF (reference sequence).

The chain has TRBV9 and TRBJ1-2; 10 nucleotides align to TRBD1. The germline V gene encodes CDR1 SGDLS and CDR2 YYNGEE. CDR3 size: 14 residues. The trim removed 4 bases at V and 5 bases at J, leaving 5 bases unmatched. The CDR3 reads CASSTTGGQYGYTF. CDR3 bases: TGTGCCAGCAGCACGACAGGGGGCCAATATGGCTACACCTTC.

About this clone: The missing conserved phenylalanine or tryptophan at the end of this CDR3 makes a read error likely. CDR3 in amino acids: CASSMIPGRGRRYTEAFS. DNA for the CDR3: TGTGCCAGTAGTATGATTCCCGGCAGGGGGAGGAGGTACACTGAAGCTTTCTCT. This chain joins TRBV19 and TRBJ1-1; TRBD1 matches 7 bases. The V gene's germline CDR1 is LNHDA and CDR2 SQIVND (reference sequence). The CDR3 covers 18 residues. The V and J ends lost 3 bases and 3 bases, in that order; junction bases with no gene match: 16.

The genes are TRBV7-2 and TRBJ1-2; D might be TRBD1 (5 bases). The CDR3 sequence is 14 residues long. Germline-derived CDR1 and CDR2 are SGHTA and FQGNSA. V lost 1 base, J lost 3 bases, and 9 bases lay in between. CDR3 sequence reads: CASSLDSGYYGYTF. CDR3 in DNA: TGTGCCAGCAGCTTAGATTCAGGGTACTATGGCTACACCTTC.

V and J are TRBV5-1 and TRBJ2-5; 15 nucleotides align to TRBD2. The germline V gene has CDR1 SGHRS and CDR2 YFSETQ. This CDR3 contains 17 residues. J lost 1 base, V lost 2 bases, and 3 bases had no gene match. The CDR3 DNA reads TGCGCCAGCAGCTTTGGACTAGCGGGGGGGTCCCAAGAGACCCAGTACTTC. This translates into CASSFGLAGGSQETQYF.

This chain links TRBV19 with TRBJ2-7; 10 bases match TRBD1. The CDR3 is made up of 15 amino acids. Germline V lookup: CDR1 LNHDA, CDR2 SQIVND (reference sequence). J lost 4 bases, V lost 5 bases, and 8 bases had no gene match. The CDR3 spells CASSAGTGEGYEQYF. In DNA form, the CDR3 reads TGTGCCAGTAGTGCAGGGACAGGGGAAGGGTACGAGCAGTACTTC.

The DNA for the CDR3 is TGCAGCGTTGAGGGACTAGCGGCTAGCACAGATACGCAGTATTTT. Translation: CSVEGLAASTDTQYF. The chain is built from TRBV29-1 and TRBJ2-3, with 11 bases aligning to TRBD2. Trimming took 3 bases from V and 0 from J; bases not matched to a gene: 2. CDR1 and CDR2 from the germline V gene are SQVTM and ANQGSEA. This CDR3 has 15 residues.

The genes are TRBV7-8 and TRBJ1-5; maybe TRBD1 (6 bases). The CDR3 loop spans 16 amino acids. V was shortened by 5 bases and J by 6 bases, with 20 bases between the two germline ends. In germline, CDR1 is SGHVS, CDR2 FQNEAQ. The CDR3 protein is CASSAGAGVRSQPQHF. As DNA, the CDR3 is TGTGCCAGCAGCGCAGGGGCAGGGGTACGAAGTCAGCCCCAGCATTTT.

This clone was observed a few times. The chain is built from TRBV6-5 and TRBJ2-2; TRBD2 is a possible D gene (6 bases). The V end lost 2 bases, the J end lost 5 bases, and 12 bases lay between the germline ends. The CDR3 length is 15 residues. Germline V lookup: CDR1 MNHEY, CDR2 SVGAGI. The CDR3 region has the DNA TGTGCCAGCAGTTACCGGCAGGCGGGAACCGGGGAGCTGTTTTTT. This encodes CASSYRQAGTGELFF.

V is TRBV6-5 and J is TRBJ2-5; 8 nucleotides line up with TRBD1. The germline gives CDR1 MNHEY, CDR2 SVGAGI. The junction had 2 bases not matched to a gene; V was cut back by 0 bases and J by 5 bases. CDR3 length: 14 amino acids. The CDR3 coding sequence is TGTGCCAGCAGTTACTCGGACAGGGTTGAGACCCAGTACTTC. Translating it yields CASSYSDRVETQYF.

J is TRBJ2-1 and V is TRBV18; 7 bases line up with TRBD2. With 4 bases clipped from V and 0 bases from J, the junction kept 0 bases outside the gene matches. CDR3 length: 14 residues. Germline V gene lookup returns CDR1 KGHSH and CDR2 LQKENI. This chain's CDR3 is CASSRGSSYNEQFF. The CDR3 nucleotides read TGTGCCAGCTCACGCGGGAGCTCCTACAATGAGCAGTTCTTC.

The chain joins TRBV9 to TRBJ1-1; a possible D gene is TRBD1 (6 bases). The CDR3 has 13 amino acids. V shed 2 bases and J shed 7 bases, with 12 bases lying between them. Germline assignment: CDR1 SGDLS and CDR2 YYNGEE. CDR3 in amino acids: CASSVPSRGEAFF. The CDR3, as DNA: TGTGCCAGCAGCGTTCCCAGCAGGGGTGAAGCTTTCTTT.

This clone has a handful of counts. The DNA of the CDR3 is TGTGCCAGCAGTGAATGGGGGCGCGGCTACAATGAGCAGTTCTTC. Its translation: CASSEWGRGYNEQFF. The chain joins TRBV2 to TRBJ2-1, with D maybe TRBD1 (6 bases). The CDR3 is made up of 15 amino acids. V dropped 2 bases and J dropped 3 bases, with 11 bases sitting between them. The germline V gene encodes CDR1 SNHLY and CDR2 FYNNEI.

This clone showed up just a few times. CDR3: CASSIDLGQAHYGYTF. For the CDR3, the DNA is TGTGCCAGTAGTATAGATCTGGGGCAGGCCCACTATGGCTACACCTTC. The J gene is TRBJ1-2, the V gene TRBV19; tentatively, D is TRBD1 (5 bases). Trimming removed 0 bases from V and 3 bases from J, with 14 bases in between. This CDR3 is 16 amino acids long. Germline V gives CDR1 LNHDA, CDR2 SQIVND (reference sequence). Supplemented by reference TRBV19 and TRBJ1-2, the full variable domain reads DGGITQSPKYLFRKEGQNVTLSCEQNLNHDAMYWYRQDPGQGLRLIYYSQIVNDFQKGDIAEGYSVSREKKESFPLTVTSAQKNPTAFYLCASSIDLGQAHYGYTFGSGTRLTVV.

The rearrangement joins TRBV2 to TRBJ2-7, with D possibly being TRBD1 (5 bases). V lost 4 bases and J lost 0, with 10 bases in between. CDR1 and CDR2 (germline): SNHLY, FYNNEI. The CDR3 extends over 14 amino acids. CDR3 coding DNA: TGTGCCAGCAGTGGACAGATACCCTCCTACGAGCAGTACTTC. This sequence encodes CASSGQIPSYEQYF.

V usage is TRBV7-9 and J usage is TRBJ2-3, with 8 bases lining up with TRBD2. V lost 8 bases to trimming and J lost 0 bases; unmatched junction nucleotides: 19. Germline-derived CDR1 and CDR2 are SEHNR and FQNEAQ (reference sequence). The CDR3 extends over 19 amino acids. The CDR3 sequence is CASSSSILRAGASTDTQYF. CDR3 bases: TGTGCCAGCTCTTCCTCAATTCTTAGAGCGGGGGCCAGCACAGATACGCAGTATTTT.

This sequence joins TRBV5-1 and TRBJ1-1; D might be TRBD1 (5 bases). The V end was cut by 0 bases, the J end by 6 bases, with 15 bases between. Germline V gene data show CDR1 as SGHRS and CDR2 as YFSETQ. CDR3 length: 15 residues. CDR3 protein: CASSLVSGQAPEAFF. The CDR3 nucleotides are TGCGCCAGCAGCTTGGTGTCAGGGCAAGCTCCTGAAGCTTTCTTT. Looking up the rest from reference TRBV5-1 and TRBJ1-1 gives the full variable domain: KAGVTQTPRYLIKTRGQQVTLSCSPISGHRSVSWYQQTPGQGLQFLFEYFSETQRNKGNFPGRFSGRQFSNSRSEMNVSTLELGDSALYLCASSLVSGQAPEAFFGQGTRLTVV.

The CDR3 protein is CASSRFDRTIYEQYF. CDR3 nucleotides: TGTGCCAGCAGCCGTTTCGACAGGACAATCTACGAGCAGTACTTC. V and J are TRBV5-4 and TRBJ2-7; a possible D gene is TRBD1 (6 bases). Germline values: CDR1 SGHNT, CDR2 YYREEE (reference sequence). Trimming removed 4 bases at V and 3 bases at J, with 17 bases between. The CDR3 runs 15 residues.